This T cell receptor beta chain emerged from a study of identical twins. The CDR3 is 11 amino acids. Per germline, CDR1 MGHRA and CDR2 YSYEKL. V dropped 0 bases and J dropped 10 bases, with 3 bases sitting between them. Each CDR3 protein gets one entry after TCRdb re-called the 5' RACE reads with MiXCR. The sample has around 1.7 million distinct CDR3 sequences, about 32% seen once; the top ten hold about 0.25%. To note about this clonotype: The target antigen is unknown.

Regarding the study as a whole: Recombination models fit unrelated individuals' TCR alpha sharing but underestimated twins'. Insertions were fewer in abundant cord blood beta clonotypes, whereas memory repertoires showed none of this pattern. One should note that invariant MAIT and iNKT cells could partly confound zero-insertion analyses.

The sequenced material came from cord blood. The TCR comes from a newborn girl in good health. This chain connects TRBV4-1 to TRBJ1-4; no definite D call. CDR3 bases: TGCGCCAGCAGCCAAGAAAGAAAACTGTTTTTT. It translates to CASSQERKLFF.